The 11 T cell receptor beta chains below come from one sample, sequenced in a study of cytomegalovirus exposure and HLA in healthy donors. In the PCR, 60 Vbeta and 13 Jbeta primers were used. Clones were sequenced by immunoSEQ multiplex PCR, and TCRdb holds only the in-frame ones, with some missing. Seen here are 200,000 or so clones, roughly 85% observed once, and the top ten hold around 1.8%. The sequencing sample was made of PBMCs. These receptors were collected from a man younger than 30 in good health and CMV-seronegative.

The J gene is TRBJ2-7, the V gene TRBV2; tentative D call: TRBD2 (6 bases). V gave up 6 bases and J gave up 2 bases, with 26 bases separating them. The CDR3 runs 18 residues. Germline V gene data show CDR1 as SNHLY and CDR2 as FYNNEI. For the CDR3, the DNA is TGTGCCAGCAGGTCAAGGGTAGCGGTGAAACCGCCCACCTACGAGCAGTACTTC. Translation: CASRSRVAVKPPTYEQYF.

Only a few counts were recorded for this clone. The CDR3 nucleotides read TGTGCCAGCAGCCAATCTTGGGAGGGGCGTACGGTCCAGTACTTC. Translation: CASSQSWEGRTVQYF. This sequence joins TRBV16 and TRBJ2-5; TRBD2 agrees at 7 bases. Trimming removed 0 bases from V and 10 bases from J; junction bases left unmatched: 11. Germline V gene sequence: CDR1 KGHSY, CDR2 FQNENV. This CDR3 spans 15 amino acids.

This chain joins TRBV6-5 and TRBJ2-3; no clear D gene. Trimming removed 5 bases from V and 1 base from J, with 10 bases in between. The CDR3 sequence is 14 residues long. The germline V gene encodes CDR1 MNHEY and CDR2 SVGAGI. The CDR3 DNA follows: TGTGCCAGCAGTAGAGGAAAAGGCACAGATACGCAGTATTTT. Protein: CASSRGKGTDTQYF.

The chain combines TRBV27 with TRBJ2-7; D may be TRBD1 (6 bases). V lost 5 bases, J lost 7 bases, and 15 bases lay in between. The CDR3 runs to 13 residues. CDR1 is MNHEY and CDR2 is SMNVEV in the germline V gene (reference sequence). The DNA for the CDR3 is TGTGCCAGCAGTATTATCAGGGGCGGGGAGCAGTACTTC. As protein: CASSIIRGGEQYF.

This clone was recorded only once. As DNA, the CDR3 is TGTGCCAGCAGCTCCAGACAGGGGGCCGGCGGGGAGCTGTTTTTT. This encodes CASSSRQGAGGELFF. The V gene is TRBV7-9, the J gene TRBJ2-2; 10 nucleotides agree with TRBD1. Trimming removed 4 bases from V and 7 bases from J; junction bases left unmatched: 6. The CDR3 totals 15 residues. Germline CDR1 is SEHNR and CDR2 is FQNEAQ (reference sequence).

This clone came up a few times. The chain couples TRBV6-6 to TRBJ1-1; D may be TRBD1 (5 bases). There are 14 residues in the CDR3. V was pared by 3 bases and J by 4 bases, with 12 bases between. From germline, CDR1 is MNHNY and CDR2 SVGAGI (reference sequence). CDR3: CASSYQGTFTEAFF. The CDR3 DNA reads TGTGCCAGCAGTTATCAGGGTACGTTCACTGAAGCTTTCTTT.

The chain uses TRBV5-4 and TRBJ2-1; 14 nucleotides match TRBD2. There are 18 residues in the CDR3. With V trimmed by 9 bases and J by 0 bases, 11 bases remained unmatched. Germline V gene sequence: CDR1 SGHNT, CDR2 YYREEE (reference sequence). The CDR3 spells CAISGGLAGDVSYNEQFF. The CDR3 bases are TGTGCCATCTCAGGGGGACTAGCGGGAGATGTCTCCTACAATGAGCAGTTCTTC. Filled out from reference TRBV5-4 and TRBJ2-1, the complete variable domain reads ETGVTQSPTHLIKTRGQQVTLRCSSQSGHNTVSWYQQALGQGPQFIFQYYREEENGRGNFPPRFSGLQFPNYSSELNVNALELDDSALYLCAISGGLAGDVSYNEQFFGPGTRLTVL.

This clone was seen a few times. The chain has TRBV7-9 and TRBJ2-1, with D possibly being TRBD1 (5 bases). The CDR3 consists of 13 residues. Germline values: CDR1 SEHNR, CDR2 FQNEAQ (reference sequence). Deletions cut 5 bases from V and 9 bases from J, with 14 bases between. The CDR3 here is CASSPPWGAEQFF. The CDR3 DNA is TGTGCCAGCAGCCCCCCGTGGGGCGCTGAGCAGTTCTTC.

The CDR3 here is CVTGSSYNSPLHF. The CDR3 bases are TGTGTCACAGGGAGCTCCTATAATTCACCCCTCCACTTT. V usage is TRBV28 and J usage is TRBJ1-6; possible D gene TRBD1, 6 bases. Germline V gives CDR1 MDHEN, CDR2 SYDVKM. The CDR3 sequence is 13 residues long. Combining the CDR3 with reference TRBV28 and TRBJ1-6 gives the whole variable domain DVKVTQSSRYLVKRTGEKVFLECVQDMDHENMFWYRQDPGLGLRLIYFSYDVKMKEKGDIPEGYSVSREKKERFSLILESASTNQTSMYLCVTGSSYNSPLHFGNGTRLTVT.

The CDR3 DNA reads as TGTGCCAGCAGCCACGGACAGGCGGCACTTGAGCAAGAGACCCAGTACTTC. Residues: CASSHGQAALEQETQYF. The chain recombines TRBV7-9 with TRBJ2-5; 7 nucleotides align to TRBD1. CDR1 and CDR2 from the germline V gene are SEHNR and FQNEAQ (reference sequence). Trimming removed 5 bases from V and 2 bases from J; junction bases left unmatched: 14. The CDR3 extends over 17 amino acids.

The chain carries TRBV7-3 and TRBJ2-7, with TRBD2 as a possible D gene (6 bases). This CDR3 spans 12 amino acids. Looked up from germline, CDR1 is SGHTA and CDR2 is FQGTGA. V lost 5 bases to trimming and J lost 12 bases, with 17 bases between them. CDR3 region: CASSAGAGPRYF. DNA for the CDR3: TGTGCCAGCAGCGCCGGAGCGGGTCCGAGGTACTTC.